This T cell receptor (beta chain) was sequenced in a study of control samples from healthy donors and cancer patients. TCRdb's table, derived via immunoSEQ multiplex PCR, lists solely in-frame clones and lacks some. The data show 230,000 or so clones, 85% to 95% seen once. The CDR3 runs 13 residues. Germline CDR1 and CDR2: MDHEN and SYDVKM. V shed 3 bases and J shed 4 bases, with 6 bases lying between them. To note about this clone: The sample has other DNA sequences that encode this CDR3 too.

The chain employs TRBV28 and TRBJ2-2; tentatively, D is TRBD2 (6 bases). The sequencing sample was made of blood. The TCR originated in a middle-aged man in good health. CDR3 DNA sequence: TGTGCCAGCAGTTTGGGAGGCACCGGGGAGCTGTTTTTT. Protein: CASSLGGTGELFF.